This T cell receptor (beta chain) was captured in a study of PD-L1 blockade in urothelial cancer. Stated time point: pretreatment peripheral blood. The V and J ends lost 3 bases and 6 bases respectively, with 8 bases between them. This CDR3 has 12 residues. From germline, CDR1 is SGDLS and CDR2 YYNGEE. Spike-ins of synthetic TCR analog templates went into each PCR. Sequenced by immunoSEQ multiplex PCR; TCRdb stores in-frame clones only, minus some. The sample holds 54,000 or so clones, about four fifths seen once. The sequence derives from a man in his forties or fifties with urothelial cancer. The sample consisted of PBMCs, taken around atezolizumab (anti-PD-L1) treatment. The rearrangement uses TRBV9 and TRBJ2-3, with a possible D match to TRBD1 (5 bases). CDR3 sequence (DNA): TGTGCCAGCAGCGGGGGCCGCGATACGCAGTATTTT. Encoded protein: CASSGGRDTQYF.